This TCR beta chain was sequenced during a study of CD8 T cells in ankylosing spondylitis. The length of the CDR3 is 15 residues. CDR1 and CDR2 (germline): LGHDT, YNNKEL (reference sequence). V dropped 0 bases and J dropped 1 base, with 8 bases sitting between them. Study-level findings and limits: CD8+ by phenotype, disease-linked clones were relatively rare in peripheral blood.

This clonotype was counted many times. Its antigen is unidentified. TCRdb re-called the 5' RACE reads with MiXCR, one entry per CDR3 protein. Of 150,000 or so distinct CDR3 sequences listed, under 35% were seen once; the top ten hold over 5.5%. The sequenced material came from synovial fluid, either unsorted or a sorted T cell fraction (not recorded which). V is TRBV3-1 and J is TRBJ2-3; D is unresolved. The sequence derives from a male donor with ankylosing spondylitis. CDR3 sequence: CASSQETVGTDTQYF. In DNA, the CDR3 is TGTGCCAGCAGCCAAGAAACGGTCGGCACAGATACGCAGTATTTT.